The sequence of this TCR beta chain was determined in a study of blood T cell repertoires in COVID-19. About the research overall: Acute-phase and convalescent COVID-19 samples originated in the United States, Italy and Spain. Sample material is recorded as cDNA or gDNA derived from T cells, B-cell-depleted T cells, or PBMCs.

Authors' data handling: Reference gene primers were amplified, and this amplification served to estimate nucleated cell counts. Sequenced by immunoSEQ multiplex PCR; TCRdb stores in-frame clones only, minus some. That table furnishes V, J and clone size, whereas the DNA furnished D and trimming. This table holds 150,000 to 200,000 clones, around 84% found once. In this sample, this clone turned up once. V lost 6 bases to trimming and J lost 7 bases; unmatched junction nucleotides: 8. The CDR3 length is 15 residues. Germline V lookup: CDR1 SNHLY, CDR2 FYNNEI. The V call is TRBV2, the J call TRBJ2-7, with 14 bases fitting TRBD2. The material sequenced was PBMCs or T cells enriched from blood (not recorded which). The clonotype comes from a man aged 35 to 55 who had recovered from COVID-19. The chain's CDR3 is CASRYGLAGGDEQYV. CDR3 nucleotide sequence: TGTGCCAGCAGGTACGGACTAGCGGGGGGAGATGAGCAGTACGTC.